A selection of T cell receptor beta chains follows, all from one sample in a study of CD8 T cells in ankylosing spondylitis. TCRdb re-called the 5' RACE reads through MiXCR, storing one row per CDR3 protein. The sample yields about 390,000 distinct CDR3 sequences, about 20% seen once. Material for sequencing was blood, either unsorted or a sorted T cell fraction (not recorded which). These receptors all come from a male donor with ankylosing spondylitis. The CDR3 runs from the conserved cysteine through the conserved F or W. Fields, in order: J gene, clone size, D gene, V gene, CDR3 protein, CDR3 DNA. D genes are given only for firm matches. Expanded clones get a size class; other rows say once, few or many, or leave the size out.

J gene: TRBJ2-3; clone size: -; D gene: -; V gene: TRBV4-2; CDR3 protein: CASSQDGLDGSSTDTQYF; CDR3 DNA: TGTGCCAGCAGCCAAGATGGTTTAGACGGCTCTAGCACAGATACGCAGTATTTT
J gene: TRBJ2-7; clone size: few; D gene: TRBD1; V gene: TRBV6-1; CDR3 protein: CASQGQGSPRSGEQYF; CDR3 DNA: TGTGCCAGTCAGGGACAGGGATCTCCTCGCTCGGGCGAGCAGTACTTC
J gene: TRBJ2-1; clone size: many; D gene: TRBD1; V gene: TRBV6-2/TRBV6-3; CDR3 protein: CASSHGQGWDNEQFF; CDR3 DNA: TGTGCCAGCAGCCACGGACAGGGGTGGGACAATGAGCAGTTCTTC
J gene: TRBJ2-1; clone size: few; D gene: TRBD2; V gene: TRBV2; CDR3 protein: CASNNGWTSGAYNEQFF; CDR3 DNA: TGTGCCAGCAACAACGGGTGGACTAGCGGAGCGTACAATGAGCAGTTCTTC
J gene: TRBJ2-7; clone size: -; D gene: -; V gene: TRBV29-1; CDR3 protein: CSVGRELDEQYF; CDR3 DNA: TGCAGCGTTGGACGGGAACTCGACGAGCAGTACTTC
J gene: TRBJ1-2; clone size: few; D gene: -; V gene: TRBV5-1; CDR3 protein: CASSIPGAVPYGYTF; CDR3 DNA: TGCGCCAGCAGTATACCTGGGGCCGTCCCCTATGGCTACACCTTC
J gene: TRBJ2-7; clone size: few; D gene: TRBD2; V gene: TRBV6-1; CDR3 protein: CASSPTSGTSYEQYF; CDR3 DNA: TGTGCCAGCAGTCCGACTAGCGGGACCTCCTACGAGCAGTACTTC
J gene: TRBJ1-1; clone size: -; D gene: -; V gene: TRBV28; CDR3 protein: CASSLGGRNPFF; CDR3 DNA: TGTGCCAGCAGTTTGGGGGGCAGGAATCCTTTCTTT
J gene: TRBJ2-7; clone size: -; D gene: TRBD2; V gene: TRBV5-6; CDR3 protein: CASSSQVAGYSYEQYF; CDR3 DNA: TGTGCCAGCAGTTCGCAGGTAGCGGGGTACTCCTACGAGCAGTACTTC
J gene: TRBJ2-3; clone size: -; D gene: -; V gene: TRBV4-1; CDR3 protein: CASSQDSLAVSTDTQYF; CDR3 DNA: TGCGCCAGCAGCCAAGATTCATTAGCGGTGAGCACAGATACGCAGTATTTT
J gene: TRBJ2-7; clone size: -; D gene: -; V gene: TRBV7-9; CDR3 protein: CASSRKEGYEQYF; CDR3 DNA: TGTGCCAGCAGTCGGAAAGAGGGCTACGAGCAGTACTTC
J gene: TRBJ2-3; clone size: few; D gene: -; V gene: TRBV7-9; CDR3 protein: CASSSRYKGGTDTQYF; CDR3 DNA: TGTGCCAGCAGCTCCCGGTATAAAGGGGGCACAGATACGCAGTATTTT
J gene: TRBJ1-3; clone size: few; D gene: -; V gene: TRBV4-1; CDR3 protein: CASSLHDVGAGNTIYF; CDR3 DNA: TGCGCCAGCAGCCTCCACGATGTGGGGGCTGGAAACACCATATATTTT
J gene: TRBJ1-4; clone size: -; D gene: -; V gene: TRBV7-9; CDR3 protein: CASSLSGVFEKLFF; CDR3 DNA: TGTGCCAGCAGCTTATCCGGGGTGTTTGAAAAACTGTTTTTT
J gene: TRBJ2-5; clone size: few; D gene: -; V gene: TRBV28; CDR3 protein: CASIAGPSAQETQYF; CDR3 DNA: TGTGCCAGCATTGCGGGACCGTCTGCCCAAGAGACCCAGTACTTC
J gene: TRBJ2-1; clone size: many; D gene: -; V gene: TRBV29-1; CDR3 protein: CSVVRNEQFF; CDR3 DNA: TGCAGCGTTGTGAGGAATGAGCAGTTCTTC
J gene: TRBJ1-1; clone size: -; D gene: -; V gene: TRBV27; CDR3 protein: CASSPETWTENTEAFF; CDR3 DNA: TGTGCCAGCAGTCCCGAAACTTGGACGGAGAACACTGAAGCTTTCTTT
J gene: TRBJ2-3; clone size: -; D gene: TRBD1; V gene: TRBV12-3/TRBV12-4; CDR3 protein: CASSSDGTGEFATQYF; CDR3 DNA: TGTGCCAGCAGTTCCGATGGGACAGGGGAGTTCGCTACGCAGTATTTT
J gene: TRBJ2-4; clone size: few; D gene: TRBD2; V gene: TRBV11-2; CDR3 protein: CASSSPYLREAQGVKNIQYF; CDR3 DNA: TGTGCCAGCAGCTCCCCGTACTTGCGGGAGGCCCAAGGGGTCAAAAACATTCAGTACTTC
J gene: TRBJ2-1; clone size: -; D gene: -; V gene: TRBV20-1; CDR3 protein: CSAHYSPAYNEQFF; CDR3 DNA: TGCAGTGCCCACTACTCCCCGGCCTACAATGAGCAGTTCTTC
J gene: TRBJ1-1; clone size: -; D gene: -; V gene: TRBV7-2; CDR3 protein: CASRIGTNTEAFF; CDR3 DNA: TGTGCCAGCAGGATCGGGACGAACACTGAAGCTTTCTTT
J gene: TRBJ2-2; clone size: few; D gene: -; V gene: TRBV5-1; CDR3 protein: CASSNRDLANTGELFF; CDR3 DNA: TGCGCCAGCAGCAACCGGGACCTAGCGAACACCGGGGAGCTGTTTTTT
J gene: TRBJ2-1; clone size: -; D gene: -; V gene: TRBV7-8; CDR3 protein: CASSLGDHTYYNEQFF; CDR3 DNA: TGTGCCAGCAGCTTAGGGGACCATACCTACTACAATGAGCAGTTCTTC
J gene: TRBJ1-1; clone size: few; D gene: -; V gene: TRBV18; CDR3 protein: CASSQTGANTEAFF; CDR3 DNA: TGTGCCAGCTCACAGACGGGGGCGAACACTGAAGCTTTCTTT
J gene: TRBJ2-7; clone size: -; D gene: -; V gene: TRBV19; CDR3 protein: CASSIGRTDAYEQYF; CDR3 DNA: TGTGCCAGTAGTATAGGGAGAACTGACGCCTACGAGCAGTACTTC
J gene: TRBJ1-1; clone size: -; D gene: -; V gene: TRBV4-1; CDR3 protein: CASSQTGRTEAFF; CDR3 DNA: TGCGCCAGCAGCCAAACAGGTCGCACTGAAGCTTTCTTT
J gene: TRBJ1-4; clone size: many; D gene: -; V gene: TRBV28; CDR3 protein: CASLASSREKLFF; CDR3 DNA: TGTGCCAGTTTGGCCTCCTCGCGGGAAAAACTGTTTTTT
J gene: TRBJ2-3; clone size: -; D gene: TRBD2; V gene: TRBV29-1; CDR3 protein: CSVEKAGGPGDTQYF; CDR3 DNA: TGCAGCGTTGAGAAGGCGGGAGGGCCGGGAGATACGCAGTATTTT
J gene: TRBJ1-5; clone size: few; D gene: -; V gene: TRBV6-2/TRBV6-3; CDR3 protein: CASSYSGLAYNQPQHF; CDR3 DNA: TGTGCCAGCAGTTACTCGGGACTAGCCTACAATCAGCCCCAGCATTTT
J gene: TRBJ2-1; clone size: -; D gene: TRBD2; V gene: TRBV7-2; CDR3 protein: CASSLASLAGAEQFF; CDR3 DNA: TGTGCCAGCAGCTTAGCGTCCCTAGCGGGAGCTGAGCAGTTCTTC
J gene: TRBJ2-7; clone size: -; D gene: -; V gene: TRBV12-3/TRBV12-4; CDR3 protein: CASSADGSYEQYF; CDR3 DNA: TGTGCCAGCAGTGCGGACGGCTCCTACGAGCAGTACTTC